These 13 T cell receptor beta chains came from one sample sequenced in a study of T cell repertoires in cytomegalovirus infection. TCRdb recomputed calls from the reads with MiXCR, one row per CDR3 protein. Counted here are 250,000 or so distinct CDR3 sequences, approximately 15% occurring once; the ten biggest clones make up more than 45%. Sequencing was done on a sample of CD8+ T cells from PBMCs. The receptors were sampled from a human donor in good health (CMV status not recorded). Some clones in this sample may be carry-over from other donors' samples.

In this sample, this clonotype turned up a few times. The J gene is TRBJ2-7, the V gene TRBV5-1; D unresolved. This CDR3 spans 12 amino acids. CDR1 SGHRS and CDR2 YFSETQ come from the germline V gene. V was clipped by 0 bases and J by 7 bases, with 8 bases between them. The CDR3 is CASSLDIDEQYF. The CDR3 DNA is TGCGCCAGCAGCTTGGACATAGATGAGCAGTACTTC.

The chain links TRBV28 to TRBJ1-2; D gene unclear. The germline gives CDR1 MDHEN, CDR2 SYDVKM. The CDR3 contains 15 residues. Trimming took off 6 bases at V and 0 bases at J, with 14 bases between the two ends. CDR3 protein: CASRLLRPANYGYTF. CDR3 bases: TGTGCCAGCAGACTATTACGACCGGCTAACTATGGCTACACCTTC.

Ten or more counts support this clonotype. The rearrangement uses TRBV12-3 or TRBV12-4 and TRBJ2-5; the D gene is possibly TRBD2 (5 bases). The CDR3 has 14 amino acids. V was pared by 4 bases and J by 3 bases, with 12 bases between. The DNA for the CDR3 is TGTGCCAGCAGTTCCGGGATCAGGAAAGAGACCCAGTACTTC. Translating gives CASSSGIRKETQYF.

The count of this clonotype is one. The chain links TRBV29-1 to TRBJ2-7; 7 nucleotides agree with TRBD1. The trim removed 5 bases at V and 2 bases at J, leaving 9 bases unmatched. Germline CDR1 is SQVTM and CDR2 is ANQGSEA. This CDR3 region has 14 residues. This CDR3 is CSVTGTDKPYEQYF. DNA for the CDR3: TGCAGCGTTACCGGGACAGACAAACCCTACGAGCAGTACTTC.

Worth noting for this clonotype: A much larger clone differs from this one at a single base, so this may be a read error. This chain joins TRBV12-3 or TRBV12-4 and TRBJ1-1; D not resolved. The length of the CDR3 is 13 residues. V lost 4 bases, J lost 4 bases, and 10 bases lay in between. The CDR3 loop is CASSSVWSTEAFF. CDR3 DNA: TGTGCCAGCAGTTCAGTCTGGTCCACTGAAGCTTTCTTT.

This clonotype was found a few times. This CDR3 is CASRGGQPQHF. CDR3 DNA: TGTGCCAGCAGGGGGGGTCAGCCCCAGCATTTT. This chain connects TRBV2 to TRBJ1-5; possibly TRBD1 for D (5 bases). V gave up 6 bases and J gave up 6 bases, with 6 bases separating them. CDR3 length: 11 residues. Germline V gene lookup returns CDR1 SNHLY and CDR2 FYNNEI. Variable domain in full (rest from reference TRBV2 and TRBJ1-5): EPEVTQTPSHQVTQMGQEVILRCVPISNHLYFYWYRQILGQKVEFLVSFYNNEISEKSEIFDDQFSVERPDGSNFTLKIRSTKLEDSAMYFCASRGGQPQHFGDGTRLSIL.

The chain combines TRBV5-4 with TRBJ1-1, with 7 bases that match TRBD1. Germline CDR1 reads SGHNT; CDR2 reads YYREEE (reference sequence). The CDR3 loop spans 17 amino acids. Trimming took 0 bases from V and 3 from J; bases not matched to a gene: 11. The CDR3 region has the DNA TGTGCCAGCAGCTTGGCCTGGCAGGGGGAGGAGGACACTGAAGCTTTCTTT. Amino acid sequence: CASSLAWQGEEDTEAFF.

This clonotype came up many times. CDR3 in amino acids: CASSPGVIASNQPQHF. CDR3 in DNA: TGTGCCAGCAGCCCAGGGGTAATAGCTAGCAATCAGCCCCAGCATTTT. The chain is built from TRBV7-2 and TRBJ1-5; D is possibly TRBD1 (6 bases). CDR3 size: 16 residues. V gave up 5 bases and J gave up 0 bases, with 14 bases separating them. Germline CDR1 is SGHTA and CDR2 is FQGNSA.

V usage is TRBV4-1 and J usage is TRBJ2-3; a possible D gene is TRBD2 (5 bases). V gave up 5 bases and J gave up 0 bases, with 12 bases separating them. The CDR3 consists of 15 residues. In germline, CDR1 is MGHRA, CDR2 YSYEKL. CDR3 amino acids: CASSGSSLSTDTQYF. The CDR3 bases are TGCGCCAGCAGCGGGTCTAGCCTTAGCACAGATACGCAGTATTTT.

In its sample, this clonotype was seen many times. The CDR3 loop is CASSEPDFYGYTF. In nucleotides, the CDR3 is TGTGCCAGCAGTGAACCAGACTTCTATGGCTACACCTTC. J is TRBJ1-2 and V is TRBV6-1; no definite D call. The V gene lost 2 bases and the J gene lost 4 bases, with 8 bases spanning the gap. This CDR3 is built from 13 residues. Germline values: CDR1 MNHNS, CDR2 SASEGT.

In the case of this clonotype: This may be a read error, as it is one base from a much larger clone. Because the CDR3 is missing its conserved closing phenylalanine or tryptophan, this is likely a read error. V usage is TRBV7-4 and J usage is TRBJ2-1; unclear D gene. V lost 5 bases, J lost 1 base, and 18 bases lay in between. The germline gives CDR1 SGHVT, CDR2 SQSDAQ. This CDR3 spans 17 amino acids. CDR3 region: CASSPLRDVGSYNEQFS. DNA for the CDR3: TGTGCCAGCAGCCCTCTTCGCGATGTTGGGTCCTACAATGAGCAGTTCTCC.

There are many counts of this clonotype. V is TRBV7-8 and J is TRBJ1-4; a weak D match, TRBD1 (5 bases). Germline CDR1 and CDR2: SGHVS and FQNEAQ. Trimming pared 0 bases from V and 4 bases from J, leaving 15 bases between. The CDR3 has 17 residues. The CDR3 spells CASSLAPGTRRNEKLFF. The CDR3, as DNA: TGTGCCAGCAGCTTAGCACCCGGGACTCGGCGTAATGAAAAACTGTTTTTT.

This clonotype was recorded at least ten times. The chain couples TRBV6-5 to TRBJ1-1; perhaps TRBD1 as D (6 bases). Germline CDR1 is MNHEY and CDR2 is SVGAGI. The V gene lost 4 bases and the J gene lost 4 bases, with 13 bases spanning the gap. The length of the CDR3 is 14 residues. The CDR3, as DNA: TGTGCCAGCAGTTCCCAGCCCAGGGGCACTGAAGCTTTCTTT. Translation: CASSSQPRGTEAFF.